This T cell receptor beta chain was recovered during a study of cytomegalovirus exposure and HLA in healthy donors. In its sample, this clone was seen once. Its specificity is unknown. Use of 60 Vbeta and 13 Jbeta primers characterized the PCR. Original processing notes: A later analysis counted 65 million to 90 million unique TCR beta chains, around 11 million shared. Produced via immunoSEQ multiplex PCR; TCRdb's table is partial and in-frame only. The V and J calls and clone size come from that table; D and trimming were worked out from the DNA. Of about 160,000 clones listed, approximately 77% are singletons. Study results and limitations: DRB1 had the most TCR associations and HLA-C the fewest, a later analysis found, with rates varying by HLA locus. Looking again later, the authors saw that most CMV-associated TCR beta chains seemed HLA-restricted. TCR sequences were mostly rare, though some public TCRs occurred in many donors.

The CDR3 is made up of 17 amino acids. Trimming pared 4 bases from V and 5 bases from J, leaving 22 bases between. Germline V gene data show CDR1 as SGHAT and CDR2 as FQNNGV. The sequence came from a female donor in good health and CMV-seronegative. The chain uses TRBV11-2 and TRBJ2-3; the D is unclear. Material for sequencing was PBMCs. The CDR3 DNA is TGTGCCAGCAGCTGGAGCTCGGTATCACATGTGGGAGATACGCAGTATTTT. Amino acid sequence: CASSWSSVSHVGDTQYF.